This T cell receptor (beta chain) was documented in a study of blood T cells in healthy people across ages. Next came a second PCR, run for about 7 to 11 cycles, which used a sample-barcoded 5' primer along with a J-beta primer mix. In TCRdb, the 5' RACE reads were re-called with MiXCR into one record per CDR3 protein. The sample shows roughly 700,000 distinct CDR3 sequences, approximately 25% of them seen only once. This CDR3 has 13 amino acids. With 4 bases removed from V and 0 bases from J, the gap between germline ends came to 10 bases. The germline gives CDR1 SQVTM, CDR2 ANQGSEA. These same data were also listed under a study on T cells of mothers and their children.

This sequence joins TRBV29-1 and TRBJ2-7; TRBD2 might be the D (5 bases). Sequenced material: blood. The clonotype was recovered from a boy aged 5-17 years in good health. The CDR3 here is CSVVGESSYEQYF. CDR3 in DNA: TGCAGCGTTGTGGGAGAGAGCTCCTACGAGCAGTACTTC.